The clone carrying this T cell receptor (beta chain) was counted a single time. Its antigen is unknown. The data originate from a study of cytomegalovirus exposure and HLA in healthy donors. Study-level information: The same platform as the approximately 640 first-cohort repertoires was used for the 95 to 150 validation repertoires, a later analysis reported. General study findings and limits: In the 120 validation repertoires, roughly 94% of cluster scores exceeded 0, per a later analysis. Cytomegalovirus association was listed for about 180 TCR beta chains. A classifier reportedly called cytomegalovirus status with high sensitivity and specificity.

CDR1 is KGHSH and CDR2 is LQKENI in the germline V gene. This CDR3 region has 15 residues. V was cut by 0 bases and J by 5 bases, with 13 bases left in between. Profiled with immunoSEQ multiplex PCR; TCRdb holds only in-frame clones, not every one. The table lists about 160,000 clones, about 86% of them singletons, with around 2.4% in the top ten. Material: PBMCs. This receptor was identified in a woman aged 18-29 years in good health and CMV-seronegative. The chain is built from TRBV18 and TRBJ1-2; D not resolved. The CDR3 nucleotides read TGTGCCAGCTCACCACCTGTTCCTCTCGTGTATGGCTACACCTTC. Its translation: CASSPPVPLVYGYTF.